The 21 T cell receptor beta chains presented below share a single source sample, sequenced in a study of T cell responses to AZD1222 COVID-19 vaccine. Here immunoSEQ multiplex PCR was the method, and the copy in TCRdb shows in-frame clones only, minus some. The sample holds roughly 120,000 clones; roughly 90% are singletons and the top ten take approximately 4.2%. The sample in question was peripheral blood, obtained on day 0 of AZD1222 vaccination. These TCRs come from an adult in good health.

The chain employs TRBV11-2 and TRBJ2-2; 7 nucleotides match TRBD1. Germline V gene sequence: CDR1 SGHAT, CDR2 FQNNGV. The CDR3 runs 15 residues. V was pared by 3 bases and J by 1 base, with 2 bases of the junction left unmatched. In nucleotides, the CDR3 is TGTGCCAGCAGCTTGGGGACAGTGAACACCGGGGAGCTGTTTTTT. It translates to CASSLGTVNTGELFF.

In nucleotides, the CDR3 is TGTGCCATCGGTTTTAAGGGTGATTCACCCCTCCACTTT. It encodes CAIGFKGDSPLHF. The chain employs TRBV10-3 and TRBJ1-6, with D uncertain. The V gene lost 8 bases and the J gene lost 8 bases, with 13 bases spanning the gap. The germline V gene encodes CDR1 ENHRY and CDR2 SYGVKD. The CDR3 is made up of 13 amino acids.

This chain connects TRBV9 to TRBJ1-2, with 10 bases that match TRBD1. Per germline, CDR1 SGDLS and CDR2 YYNGEE. The CDR3 runs to 15 residues. The ends lost 4 bases at V and 5 bases at J; junction bases unmatched: 8. CDR3 coding DNA: TGTGCCAGCAGCCTACGCGGACAGGGGGGGTATGGCTACACCTTC. Translating gives CASSLRGQGGYGYTF.

CDR3 sequence (DNA): TGTGCCAGCAGCTTAACCCCGGGCCGAAACACTGAAGCTTTCTTT. Encoded protein: CASSLTPGRNTEAFF. The chain uses TRBV7-3 and TRBJ1-1; no definite D call. Per germline, CDR1 SGHTA and CDR2 FQGTGA. Trimming left V 0 bases short and J 2 bases short, with 10 bases between. The CDR3 extends over 15 amino acids.

This chain uses TRBV4-1 with TRBJ2-1; unclear D gene. Between the trimmed V and J ends, which lost 1 base and 9 bases, there was a span of 7 bases. This CDR3 is built from 12 residues. Germline V CDR1 and CDR2: MGHRA, YSYEKL. The CDR3, as DNA: TGCGCCAGCAGCCAAGTGATTATTGAGCAGTTCTTC. It codes for CASSQVIIEQFF.

The J gene is TRBJ2-7, the V gene TRBV5-4; D uncertain. Trimming removed 0 bases at V and 2 bases at J, with 9 bases between. Germline CDR1 reads SGHNT; CDR2 reads YYREEE (reference sequence). The CDR3 extends over 14 amino acids. CDR3 sequence: CASSLDSRTYEQYF. For the CDR3, the DNA is TGTGCCAGCAGCTTGGACAGCCGAACCTACGAGCAGTACTTC.

The rearrangement joins TRBV3-1 (or the pseudogene TRBV3-2) to TRBJ2-5; 10 bases map to TRBD2. The CDR3 spans 15 residues. Trimming took 4 bases from V and 2 from J; bases not matched to a gene: 4. The germline gives CDR1 LGHDT, CDR2 YNNKEL (reference sequence). The CDR3 protein is CASSRVTSGQETQYF. CDR3 sequence (DNA): TGTGCCAGCAGCCGGGTGACTAGCGGGCAAGAGACCCAGTACTTC.

This chain connects TRBV10-3 to TRBJ2-2; TRBD2 is a possible D gene (6 bases). This CDR3 contains 17 residues. Trimming took off 8 bases at V and 5 bases at J, with 24 bases between the two ends. CDR1 is ENHRY, CDR2 SYGVKD, per germline. The CDR3 DNA is TGTGCCATCCCGGCTGGGACCTTCGACGGGAGAACCGGGGAGCTGTTTTTT. This codes for CAIPAGTFDGRTGELFF.

This chain joins TRBV28 and TRBJ2-1; no reliable D call. Trimming left V 7 bases short and J 5 bases short, with 12 bases between. The germline gives CDR1 MDHEN, CDR2 SYDVKM. This CDR3 has 13 residues. The CDR3 loop is CASIRRQNNEQFF. The CDR3 bases are TGTGCCAGCATCCGCCGTCAAAACAATGAGCAGTTCTTC.

The chain employs TRBV6-1 and TRBJ2-7; tentative D call: TRBD1 (7 bases). The CDR3 has 15 residues. The germline V gene has CDR1 MNHNS and CDR2 SASEGT. Trimming pared 1 base from V and 5 bases from J, leaving 15 bases between. The CDR3 reads CASSEGIGGGNEQYF. In DNA, the CDR3 is TGTGCCAGCAGTGAAGGGATCGGAGGGGGCAACGAGCAGTACTTC.

The CDR3 sequence is CASSLARGGEAFF. The CDR3 DNA reads as TGTGCCAGCAGCTTAGCGCGGGGCGGGGAAGCTTTCTTT. V gene TRBV7-2 combines with J gene TRBJ1-1; D perhaps matches TRBD1 (5 bases). Germline V gene lookup returns CDR1 SGHTA and CDR2 FQGNSA. The CDR3 is 13 amino acids. Trimming stripped 0 bases from V and 8 bases from J, with 10 bases between.

The chain joins TRBV5-1 to TRBJ1-1; no definite D call. Trimming cost V 1 base and J 0 bases, with 10 bases left between them. CDR3 length: 15 amino acids. Germline values: CDR1 SGHRS, CDR2 YFSETQ. CDR3: CASSLMPSMNTEAFF. The CDR3, as DNA: TGCGCCAGCAGCTTGATGCCCAGCATGAACACTGAAGCTTTCTTT.

The chain links TRBV27 to TRBJ2-7; unclear D gene. The V and J ends lost 3 bases and 0 bases respectively, with 18 bases between them. The CDR3 has 17 residues. Germline assignment: CDR1 MNHEY and CDR2 SMNVEV (reference sequence). CDR3 in DNA: TGTGCCAGCAGTTTTCGATACGGCGGCGGAACCTCCTACGAGCAGTACTTC. Translation gives CASSFRYGGGTSYEQYF.

The chain employs TRBV13 and TRBJ1-4; D uncertain. The CDR3 consists of 14 residues. Per germline, CDR1 PRHDT and CDR2 FYEKMQ (reference sequence). V lost 5 bases and J lost 4, with 11 bases in between. CDR3 amino acids: CASSPSGFNEKLFF. CDR3 sequence (DNA): TGTGCCAGCAGCCCGTCCGGGTTTAATGAAAAACTGTTTTTT.

The rearrangement uses TRBV2 and TRBJ2-1, with D unclear. CDR1 SNHLY and CDR2 FYNNEI come from the germline V gene. The CDR3 totals 13 residues. V was trimmed by 11 bases and J by 2 bases, leaving 13 bases between them. CDR3 loop: CACPSNTYNEQFF. The CDR3 DNA reads as TGTGCCTGCCCCTCCAATACCTACAATGAGCAGTTCTTC. Using reference TRBV2 and TRBJ2-1 for the parts outside the CDR3, the full variable domain is EPEVTQTPSHQVTQMGQEVILRCVPISNHLYFYWYRQILGQKVEFLVSFYNNEISEKSEIFDDQFSVERPDGSNFTLKIRSTKLEDSAMYFCACPSNTYNEQFFGPGTRLTVL.

This chain joins TRBV30 and TRBJ2-1; maybe TRBD2 (6 bases). Trimming removed 4 bases from V and 4 bases from J, with 8 bases in between. The CDR3 length is 12 residues. The germline V gene has CDR1 GTSNPN and CDR2 SVGIG (reference sequence). The CDR3 sequence: CAWTGLYNEQFF. The CDR3 DNA reads TGTGCCTGGACGGGACTTTACAATGAGCAGTTCTTC.

The rearrangement uses TRBV24-1 and TRBJ2-3, with TRBD2 identical over 14 bases. V was pared by 4 bases and J by 1 base, with 6 bases of the junction left unmatched. Germline lookup yields CDR1 KGHDR and CDR2 SFDVKD. This CDR3 contains 18 residues. This CDR3 reads CATSEGTSGSLGTDTQYF. The CDR3 nucleotides read TGTGCCACCAGTGAAGGGACTAGCGGGAGCCTTGGCACAGATACGCAGTATTTT.

This clone came up once. This chain joins TRBV10-1 and TRBJ2-2, with 8 bases matching TRBD2. Germline assignment: CDR1 WNHNN and CDR2 SYGVQD (reference sequence). V shed 1 base, J shed 1 base, and the junction held 5 bases outside the gene matches. The CDR3 has 17 residues. The CDR3 DNA reads as TGCGCCAGCAGTGAGTTGGGCGCGGGGGGGAACACCGGGGAGCTGTTTTTT. It codes for CASSELGAGGNTGELFF.

The chain links TRBV29-1 to TRBJ2-7; 9 bases agree with TRBD1. The CDR3 runs to 12 residues. V was clipped by 8 bases and J by 4 bases; unmatched bases: 6. Germline V lookup: CDR1 SQVTM, CDR2 ANQGSEA. The CDR3 loop reads CSTRDRDYEQYF. The DNA of the CDR3 is TGCAGCACAAGGGACAGGGATTACGAGCAGTACTTC.

The chain links TRBV14 to TRBJ2-1; D perhaps matches TRBD2 (5 bases). Trimming took 0 bases from V and 8 from J, leaving 8 bases between them. The CDR3 length is 13 residues. Germline V CDR1 and CDR2: SGHDN, FVKESK. The CDR3 bases are TGTGCCAGCAGCCAAGAGTTGAGGGATGAGCAGTTCTTC. It specifies CASSQELRDEQFF.

CDR3 region: CASSSGASDTGELFF. The CDR3 region has the DNA TGTGCCAGCAGCTCTGGGGCTTCTGACACCGGGGAGCTGTTTTTT. This chain links TRBV7-9 with TRBJ2-2, with D possibly TRBD1 on 5 matching bases. The CDR3 runs to 15 residues. V lost 4 bases, J lost 3 bases, and 12 bases lay in between. Germline V gene data show CDR1 as SEHNR and CDR2 as FQNEAQ (reference sequence).